This T cell receptor beta chain was retrieved from a study of blood T cell repertoires in COVID-19. About the study: PBMCs, B-cell-depleted T cells, or T cells provided the cDNA or gDNA that made up the material.

Germline values: CDR1 SGHDT, CDR2 YYEEEE. V was clipped by 0 bases and J by 1 base; unmatched bases: 2. CDR3 length equals 15 residues. Only in-frame clones appear in the TCRdb table, and some are missing; sequencing was by immunoSEQ multiplex PCR. The table has 75,000 to 90,000 clones, around four fifths seen once; the top ten hold just over 35%. The V gene is TRBV5-6, the J gene TRBJ2-3, with 7 bases lining up with TRBD2. The specimen sequenced was peripheral blood. The TCR comes from a man aged 55 to 70 with COVID-19, enrolled during active disease. The CDR3 is CASSLAGRGTDTQYF. Here the CDR3 DNA reads TGTGCCAGCAGCTTGGCGGGGAGGGGCACAGATACGCAGTATTTT.